One sample yielded the 3 T cell receptor beta chains listed below, sequenced in a study of T cells after yellow fever vaccination. A single record per CDR3 protein comes from TCRdb applying MiXCR to the 5' RACE reads. The sample includes tens of thousands of distinct CDR3 sequences, approximately 6.1% seen only once; the top ten take about 40%. The specimen was CD8+ T cells sorted from PBMCs, collected roughly 46 days after the first yellow fever vaccination. The receptors originated from a man aged 18 to 30 who received the YFV17D yellow fever vaccine.

This clonotype has just a few counts. The rearrangement joins TRBV4-1 to TRBJ2-7; no reliable D call. Germline loops: CDR1 MGHRA, CDR2 YSYEKL. V was pared by 0 bases and J by 0 bases, with 3 bases between. The CDR3 loop spans 13 amino acids. CDR3 in DNA: TGCGCCAGCAGCCAAGAGCGCTCCTACGAGCAGTACTTC. This encodes CASSQERSYEQYF.

This clonotype was observed a few times. The DNA for the CDR3 is TGTGCCAGCAGCTCGGGACAGGGGGGCAATCAGCCCCAGCATTTT. Residues: CASSSGQGGNQPQHF. V usage is TRBV7-9 and J usage is TRBJ1-5; TRBD1 agrees at 11 bases. With 4 bases clipped from V and 2 bases from J, the junction kept 1 base outside the gene matches. CDR1 SEHNR and CDR2 FQNEAQ come from the germline V gene (reference sequence). The CDR3 contains 15 residues.

This clonotype was counted many times. The rearrangement joins TRBV11-2 to TRBJ2-3; 9 nucleotides align to TRBD2. Germline trimming cut 5 bases from V and 8 bases from J; bases unmatched to any gene: 11. In germline, CDR1 is SGHAT, CDR2 FQNNGV. The CDR3 runs to 15 residues. The CDR3 DNA is TGTGCCAGCAGCCCCAGCGACAGGCGGGGGGGTACGCAGTATTTT. Its protein is CASSPSDRRGGTQYF.